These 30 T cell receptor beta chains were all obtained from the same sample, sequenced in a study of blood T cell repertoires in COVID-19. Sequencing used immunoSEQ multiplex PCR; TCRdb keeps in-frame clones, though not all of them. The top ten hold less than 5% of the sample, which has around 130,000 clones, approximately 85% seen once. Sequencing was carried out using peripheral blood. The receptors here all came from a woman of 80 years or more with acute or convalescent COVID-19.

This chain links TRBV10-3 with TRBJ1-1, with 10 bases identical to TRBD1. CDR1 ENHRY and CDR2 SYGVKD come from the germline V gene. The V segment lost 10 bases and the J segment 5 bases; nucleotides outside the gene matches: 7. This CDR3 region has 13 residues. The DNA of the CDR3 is TGTGCCACCTACGGGACAGGGGTGACTGAAGCTTTCTTT. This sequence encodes CATYGTGVTEAFF.

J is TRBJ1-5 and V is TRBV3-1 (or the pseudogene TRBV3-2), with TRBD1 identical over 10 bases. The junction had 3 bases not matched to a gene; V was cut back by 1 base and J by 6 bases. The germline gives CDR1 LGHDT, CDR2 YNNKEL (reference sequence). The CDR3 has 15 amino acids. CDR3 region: CASSQGQGAFQPQHF. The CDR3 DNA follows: TGTGCCAGCAGCCAAGGACAGGGGGCATTTCAGCCCCAGCATTTT.

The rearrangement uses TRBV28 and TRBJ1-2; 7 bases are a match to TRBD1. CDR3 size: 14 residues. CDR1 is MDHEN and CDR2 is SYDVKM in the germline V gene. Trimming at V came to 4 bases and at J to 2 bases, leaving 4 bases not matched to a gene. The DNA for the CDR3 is TGTGCCAGCAGTTATGGACAGGCCAACTATGGCTACACCTTC. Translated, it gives CASSYGQANYGYTF.

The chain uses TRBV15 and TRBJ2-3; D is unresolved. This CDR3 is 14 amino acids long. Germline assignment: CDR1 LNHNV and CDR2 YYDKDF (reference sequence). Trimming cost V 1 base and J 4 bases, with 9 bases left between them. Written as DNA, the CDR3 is TGTGCCACCAGCAGAGCGAGCGTCGCAGATACGCAGTATTTT. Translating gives CATSRASVADTQYF.

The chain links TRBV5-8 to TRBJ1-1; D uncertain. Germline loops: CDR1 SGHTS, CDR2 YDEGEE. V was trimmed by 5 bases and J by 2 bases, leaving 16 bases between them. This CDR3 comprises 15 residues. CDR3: CASRFLLRGNTEAFF. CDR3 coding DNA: TGTGCCAGCAGGTTTCTTCTACGGGGAAACACTGAAGCTTTCTTT.

The CDR3 DNA sequence: TGTGCCAGCAGCCCCCCTGGGCCCCTCTATGGCTACACCTTC. Protein: CASSPPGPLYGYTF. V usage is TRBV27 and J usage is TRBJ1-2, with D hard to call. In germline, CDR1 is MNHEY, CDR2 SMNVEV (reference sequence). V was trimmed by 6 bases and J by 4 bases, leaving 15 bases between them. The CDR3 sequence is 14 residues long.

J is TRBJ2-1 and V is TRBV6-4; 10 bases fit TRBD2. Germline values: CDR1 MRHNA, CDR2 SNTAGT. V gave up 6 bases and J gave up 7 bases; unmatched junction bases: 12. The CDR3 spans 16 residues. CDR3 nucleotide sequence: TGTGCCAGCAGAGCAGGTCTAGCGGGAGCCTTGAATGAGCAGTTCTTC. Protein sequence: CASRAGLAGALNEQFF.

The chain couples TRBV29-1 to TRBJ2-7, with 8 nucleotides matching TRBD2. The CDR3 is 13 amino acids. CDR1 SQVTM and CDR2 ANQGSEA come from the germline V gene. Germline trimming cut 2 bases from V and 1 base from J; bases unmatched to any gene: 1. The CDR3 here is CSVESGSSYEQYF. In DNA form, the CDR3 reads TGCAGCGTTGAAAGCGGGAGTTCCTACGAGCAGTACTTC.

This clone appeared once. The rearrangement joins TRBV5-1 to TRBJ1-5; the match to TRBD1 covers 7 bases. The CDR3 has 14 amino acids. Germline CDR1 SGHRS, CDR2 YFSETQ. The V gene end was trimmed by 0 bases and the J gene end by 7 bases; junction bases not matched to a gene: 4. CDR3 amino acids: CASSLAQGEQPQHF. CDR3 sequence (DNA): TGCGCCAGCAGCTTGGCCCAGGGGGAGCAGCCCCAGCATTTT.

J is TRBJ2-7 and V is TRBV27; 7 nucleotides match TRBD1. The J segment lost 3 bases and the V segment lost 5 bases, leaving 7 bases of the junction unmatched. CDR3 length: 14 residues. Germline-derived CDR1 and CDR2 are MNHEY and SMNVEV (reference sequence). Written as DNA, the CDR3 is TGTGCCAGCAGTATGACAGGGAGCATCTACGAGCAGTACTTC. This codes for CASSMTGSIYEQYF.

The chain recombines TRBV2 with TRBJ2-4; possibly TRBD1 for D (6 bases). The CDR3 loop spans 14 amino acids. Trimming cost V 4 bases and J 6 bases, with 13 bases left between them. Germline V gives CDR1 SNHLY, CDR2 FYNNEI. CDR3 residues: CASSGGQTPNIQYF. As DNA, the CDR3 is TGTGCCAGCAGTGGGGGGCAGACCCCAAACATTCAGTACTTC.

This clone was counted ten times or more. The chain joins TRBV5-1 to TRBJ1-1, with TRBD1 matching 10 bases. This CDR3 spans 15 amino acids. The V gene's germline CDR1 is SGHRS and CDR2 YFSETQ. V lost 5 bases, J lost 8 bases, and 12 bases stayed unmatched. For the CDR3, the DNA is TGCGCCAGCAGATATTCCGGGACAGGGGCGTCCGAAGCTTTCTTT. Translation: CASRYSGTGASEAFF.

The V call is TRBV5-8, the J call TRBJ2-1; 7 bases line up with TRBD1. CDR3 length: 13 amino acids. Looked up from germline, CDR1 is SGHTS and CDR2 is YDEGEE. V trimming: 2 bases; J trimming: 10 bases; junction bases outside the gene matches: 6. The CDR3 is CASSFPGTVEQFF. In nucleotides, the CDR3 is TGTGCCAGCAGCTTTCCTGGGACAGTAGAGCAGTTCTTC. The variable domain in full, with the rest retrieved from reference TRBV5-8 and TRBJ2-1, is EAGVTQSPTHLIKTRGQQATLRCSPISGHTSVYWYQQALGLGLQFLLWYDEGEERNRGNFPPRFSGRQFPNYSSELNVNALELEDSALYLCASSFPGTVEQFFGPGTRLTVL.

The CDR3 sequence: CASSLTVNTGELFF. CDR3 DNA: TGTGCCAGCAGCTTGACAGTGAACACCGGGGAGCTGTTTTTT. V is TRBV5-5 and J is TRBJ2-2; D call uncertain. V lost 1 base and J 1 base, leaving 5 bases between the germline ends. CDR1 and CDR2 (germline): SGHKS, YYEKEE (reference sequence). The CDR3 spans 14 residues.

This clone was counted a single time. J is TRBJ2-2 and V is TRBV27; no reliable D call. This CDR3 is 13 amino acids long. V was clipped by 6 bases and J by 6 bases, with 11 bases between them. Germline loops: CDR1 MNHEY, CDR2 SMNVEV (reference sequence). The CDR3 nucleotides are TGTGCCAGCAGATTTAGCTATGCCGGGGAGCTGTTTTTT. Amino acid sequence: CASRFSYAGELFF.

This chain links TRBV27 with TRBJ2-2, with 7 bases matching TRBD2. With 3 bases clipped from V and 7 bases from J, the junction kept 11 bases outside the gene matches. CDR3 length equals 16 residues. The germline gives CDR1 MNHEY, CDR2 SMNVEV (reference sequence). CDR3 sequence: CASSLWEGPGSGELFF. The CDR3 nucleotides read TGTGCCAGCAGTTTGTGGGAGGGCCCTGGAAGCGGGGAGCTGTTTTTT.

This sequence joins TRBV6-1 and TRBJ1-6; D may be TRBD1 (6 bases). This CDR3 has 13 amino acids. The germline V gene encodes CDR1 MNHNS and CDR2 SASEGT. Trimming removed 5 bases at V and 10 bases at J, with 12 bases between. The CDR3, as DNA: TGTGCCAGCAGTCCCCGGGGACAATCACCCCTCCACTTT. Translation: CASSPRGQSPLHF.

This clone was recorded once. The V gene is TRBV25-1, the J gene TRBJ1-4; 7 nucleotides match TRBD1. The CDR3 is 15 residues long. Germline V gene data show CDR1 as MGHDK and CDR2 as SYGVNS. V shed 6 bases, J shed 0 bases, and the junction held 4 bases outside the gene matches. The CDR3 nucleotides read TGTGCCAGCAGGACAGGGTATGCAACTAATGAAAAACTGTTTTTT. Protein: CASRTGYATNEKLFF.

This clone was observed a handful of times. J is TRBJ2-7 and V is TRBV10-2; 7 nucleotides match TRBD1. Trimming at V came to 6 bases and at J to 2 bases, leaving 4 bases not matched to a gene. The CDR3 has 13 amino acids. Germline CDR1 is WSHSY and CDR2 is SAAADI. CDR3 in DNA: TGCGCCAGCAGCCGGGACAGACCCTACGAGCAGTACTTC. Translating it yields CASSRDRPYEQYF.

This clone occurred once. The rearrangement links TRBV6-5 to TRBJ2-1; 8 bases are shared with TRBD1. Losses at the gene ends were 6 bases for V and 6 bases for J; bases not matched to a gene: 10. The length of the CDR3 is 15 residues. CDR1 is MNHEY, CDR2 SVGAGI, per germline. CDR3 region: CASSRGQGWINEQFF. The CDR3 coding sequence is TGTGCCAGCAGCCGCGGACAGGGTTGGATCAATGAGCAGTTCTTC.

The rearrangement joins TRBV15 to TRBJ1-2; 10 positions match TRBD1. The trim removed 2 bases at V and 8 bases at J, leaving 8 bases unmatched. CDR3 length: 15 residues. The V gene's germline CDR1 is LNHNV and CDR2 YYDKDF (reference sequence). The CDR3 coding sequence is TGTGCCACCAGCAGAACTCCGGACAGGGGGAGCGGCTACACCTTC. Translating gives CATSRTPDRGSGYTF.

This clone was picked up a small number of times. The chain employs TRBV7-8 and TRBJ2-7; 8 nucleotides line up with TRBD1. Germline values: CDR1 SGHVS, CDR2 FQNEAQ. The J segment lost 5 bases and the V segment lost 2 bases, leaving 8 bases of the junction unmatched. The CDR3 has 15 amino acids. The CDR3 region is CASSLLQGAVNEQYF. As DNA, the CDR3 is TGTGCCAGCAGCTTACTTCAGGGGGCTGTAAACGAGCAGTACTTC. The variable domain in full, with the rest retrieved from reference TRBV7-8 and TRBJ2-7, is GAGVSQSPRYKVAKRGQDVALRCDPISGHVSLFWYQQALGQGPEFLTYFQNEAQLDKSGLPSDRFFAERPEGSVSTLKIQRTQQEDSAVYLCASSLLQGAVNEQYFGPGTRLTVT.

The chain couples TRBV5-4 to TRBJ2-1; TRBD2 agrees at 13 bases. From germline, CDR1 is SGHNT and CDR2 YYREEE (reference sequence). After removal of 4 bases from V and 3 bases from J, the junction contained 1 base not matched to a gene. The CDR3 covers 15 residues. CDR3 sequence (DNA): TGTGCCAGCAGCGGGACTAGCGGGGTCTACAATGAGCAGTTCTTC. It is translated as CASSGTSGVYNEQFF.

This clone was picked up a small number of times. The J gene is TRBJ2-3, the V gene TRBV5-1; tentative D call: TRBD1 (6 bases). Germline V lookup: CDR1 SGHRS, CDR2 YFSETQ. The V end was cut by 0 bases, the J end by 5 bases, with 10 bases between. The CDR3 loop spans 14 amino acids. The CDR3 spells CASSLGGRLDTQYF. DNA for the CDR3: TGCGCCAGCAGCTTGGGGGGGCGCTTAGATACGCAGTATTTT.

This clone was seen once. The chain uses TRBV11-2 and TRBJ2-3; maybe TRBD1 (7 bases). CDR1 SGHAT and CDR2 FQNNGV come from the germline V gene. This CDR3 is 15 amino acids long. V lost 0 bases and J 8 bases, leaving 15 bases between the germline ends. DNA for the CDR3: TGTGCCAGCAGCTTAGAGGGGTCAGGGGGAGGTACGCAGTATTTT. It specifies CASSLEGSGGGTQYF.

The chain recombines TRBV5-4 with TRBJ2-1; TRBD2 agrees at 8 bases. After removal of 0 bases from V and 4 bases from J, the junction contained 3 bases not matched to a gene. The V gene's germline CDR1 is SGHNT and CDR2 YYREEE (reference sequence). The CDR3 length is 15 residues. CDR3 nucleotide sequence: TGTGCCAGCAGCTTGGAAGGCGGGAGGTACAATGAGCAGTTCTTC. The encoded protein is CASSLEGGRYNEQFF.

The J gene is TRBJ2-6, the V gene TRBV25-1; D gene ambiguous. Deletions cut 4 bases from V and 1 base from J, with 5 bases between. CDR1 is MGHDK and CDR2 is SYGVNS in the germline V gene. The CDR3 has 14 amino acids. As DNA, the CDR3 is TGTGCCAGCAGTGGTTATTCTGGGGCCAACGTCCTGACTTTC. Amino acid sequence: CASSGYSGANVLTF.

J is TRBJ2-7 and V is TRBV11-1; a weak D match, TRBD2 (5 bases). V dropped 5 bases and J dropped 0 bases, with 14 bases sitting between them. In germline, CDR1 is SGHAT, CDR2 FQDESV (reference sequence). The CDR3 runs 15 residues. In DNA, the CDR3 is TGTGCCAGCAGCCCCCAGCGGACTGGCTCCTACGAGCAGTACTTC. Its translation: CASSPQRTGSYEQYF.

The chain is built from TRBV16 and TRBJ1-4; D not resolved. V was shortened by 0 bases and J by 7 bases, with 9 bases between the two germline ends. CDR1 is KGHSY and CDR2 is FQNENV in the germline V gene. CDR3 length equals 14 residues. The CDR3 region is CASSQSRSAEKLFF. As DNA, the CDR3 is TGTGCCAGCAGCCAATCGCGGAGCGCTGAAAAACTGTTTTTT.

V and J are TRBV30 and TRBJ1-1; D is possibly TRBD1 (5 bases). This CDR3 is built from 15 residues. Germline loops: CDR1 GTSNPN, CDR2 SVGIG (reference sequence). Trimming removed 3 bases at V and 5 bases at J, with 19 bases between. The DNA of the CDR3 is TGTGCCTGGAGGCGGGGGGAGACCACAGTTACTGAAGCTTTCTTT. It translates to CAWRRGETTVTEAFF.